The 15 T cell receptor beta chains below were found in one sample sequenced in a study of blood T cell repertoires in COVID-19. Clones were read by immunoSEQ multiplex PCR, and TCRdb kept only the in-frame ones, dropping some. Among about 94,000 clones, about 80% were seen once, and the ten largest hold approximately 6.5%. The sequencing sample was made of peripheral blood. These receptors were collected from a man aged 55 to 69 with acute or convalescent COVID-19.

The CDR3 loop reads CASSQADRGGEKLFF. In nucleotides, the CDR3 is TGCGCCAGCAGCCAAGCGGACAGGGGAGGGGAAAAACTGTTTTTT. The genes are TRBV4-1 and TRBJ1-4; 9 nucleotides line up with TRBD1. This CDR3 region has 15 residues. The germline CDR1 and CDR2 sequences are MGHRA and YSYEKL. V shed 1 base and J 8 bases; nucleotides not matched to a gene: 5.

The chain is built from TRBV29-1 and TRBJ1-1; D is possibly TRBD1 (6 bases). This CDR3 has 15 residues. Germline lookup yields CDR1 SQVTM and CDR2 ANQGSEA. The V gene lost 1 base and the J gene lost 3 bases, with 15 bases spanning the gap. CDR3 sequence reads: CSVEVTGSPDTEAFF. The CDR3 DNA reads TGCAGCGTTGAAGTTACAGGGTCCCCGGACACTGAAGCTTTCTTT.

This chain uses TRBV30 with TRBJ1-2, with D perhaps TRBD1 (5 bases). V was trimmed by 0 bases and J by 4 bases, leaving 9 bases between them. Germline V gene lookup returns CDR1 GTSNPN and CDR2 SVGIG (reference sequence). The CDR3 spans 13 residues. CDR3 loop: CAWSVQAGYGYTF. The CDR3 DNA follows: TGTGCCTGGAGTGTACAGGCAGGCTATGGCTACACCTTC.

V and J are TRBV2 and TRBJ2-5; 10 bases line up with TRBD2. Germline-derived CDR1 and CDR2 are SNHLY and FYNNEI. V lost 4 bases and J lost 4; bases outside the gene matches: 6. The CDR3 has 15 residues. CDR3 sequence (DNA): TGTGCCAGCAGTGTCAGCGGGGGGGCGTCAGAGACCCAGTACTTC. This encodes CASSVSGGASETQYF.

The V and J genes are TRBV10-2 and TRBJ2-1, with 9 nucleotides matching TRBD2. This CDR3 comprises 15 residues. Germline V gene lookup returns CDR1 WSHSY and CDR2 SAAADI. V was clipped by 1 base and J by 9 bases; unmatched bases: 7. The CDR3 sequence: CASSEFAGGPVEQFF. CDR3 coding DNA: TGCGCCAGCAGTGAGTTCGCGGGGGGGCCGGTTGAGCAGTTCTTC.

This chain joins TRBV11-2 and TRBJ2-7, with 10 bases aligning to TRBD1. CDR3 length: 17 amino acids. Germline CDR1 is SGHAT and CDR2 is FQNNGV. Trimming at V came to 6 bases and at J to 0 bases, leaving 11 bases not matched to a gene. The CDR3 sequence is CASRPLVRTGGSYEQYF. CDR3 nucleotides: TGTGCCAGCAGACCCCTGGTCCGGACAGGGGGCTCCTACGAGCAGTACTTC. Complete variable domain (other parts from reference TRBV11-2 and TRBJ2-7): EAGVAQSPRYKIIEKRQSVAFWCNPISGHATLYWYQQILGQGPKLLIQFQNNGVVDDSQLPKDRFSAERLKGVDSTLKIQPAKLEDSAVYLCASRPLVRTGGSYEQYFGPGTRLTVT.

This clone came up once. The CDR3 DNA reads as TGCGCCAGCAGTGATACAGGGCAGAACACTGAAGCTTTCTTT. This sequence encodes CASSDTGQNTEAFF. The chain couples TRBV10-1 to TRBJ1-1; D is perhaps TRBD1 (6 bases). V lost 3 bases, J lost 1 base, and 9 bases lay in between. CDR3 size: 14 residues. The germline CDR1 and CDR2 sequences are WNHNN and SYGVQD (reference sequence).

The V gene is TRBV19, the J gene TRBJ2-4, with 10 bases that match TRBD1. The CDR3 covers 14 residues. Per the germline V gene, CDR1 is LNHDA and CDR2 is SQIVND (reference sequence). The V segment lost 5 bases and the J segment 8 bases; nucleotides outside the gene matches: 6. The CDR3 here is CASSYGTGDDIQYF. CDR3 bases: TGTGCCAGTAGTTATGGGACAGGGGATGACATTCAGTACTTC.

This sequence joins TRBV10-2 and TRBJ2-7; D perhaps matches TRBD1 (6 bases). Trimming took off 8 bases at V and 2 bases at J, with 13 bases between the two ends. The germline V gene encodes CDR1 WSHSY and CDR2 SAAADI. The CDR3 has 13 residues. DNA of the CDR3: TGCGCCAGCGGTTGGACAGCCGCCTACGAGCAGTACTTC. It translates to CASGWTAAYEQYF.

The CDR3 protein is CASRTGGYGYTF. CDR3 coding DNA: TGTGCCAGCAGGACAGGGGGCTATGGCTACACCTTC. The chain joins TRBV6-5 to TRBJ1-2; 9 bases fit TRBD1. J lost 4 bases, V lost 6 bases, and 0 bases had no gene match. This CDR3 has 12 amino acids. The V gene's germline CDR1 is MNHEY and CDR2 SVGAGI.

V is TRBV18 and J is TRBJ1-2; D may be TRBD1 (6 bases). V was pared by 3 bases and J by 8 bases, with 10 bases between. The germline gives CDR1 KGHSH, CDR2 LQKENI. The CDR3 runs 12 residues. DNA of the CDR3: TGTGCCAGCTCACCGAACAGGGAGGGCTACACCTTC. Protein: CASSPNREGYTF.

CDR3 loop: CASSMGQGLNTEAFF. The DNA for the CDR3 is TGTGCCAGTAGTATGGGACAGGGCCTGAACACTGAAGCTTTCTTT. The chain has TRBV19 and TRBJ1-1; TRBD1 aligns across 9 bases. CDR1 is LNHDA, CDR2 SQIVND, per germline (reference sequence). There are 15 residues in the CDR3. Trimming took 3 bases from V and 0 from J; bases not matched to a gene: 2.

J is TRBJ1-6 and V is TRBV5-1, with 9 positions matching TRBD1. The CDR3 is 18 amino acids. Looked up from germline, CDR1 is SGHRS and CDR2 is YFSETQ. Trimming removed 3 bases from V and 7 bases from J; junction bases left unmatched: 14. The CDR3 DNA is TGCGCCAGCAGCTCACAGCCCGAACTGACAGGGGGGAATTCACCCCTCCACTTT. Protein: CASSSQPELTGGNSPLHF.

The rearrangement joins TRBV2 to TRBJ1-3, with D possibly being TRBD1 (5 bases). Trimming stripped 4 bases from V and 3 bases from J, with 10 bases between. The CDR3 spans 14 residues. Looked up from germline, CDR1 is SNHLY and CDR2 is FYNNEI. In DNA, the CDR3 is TGTGCCAGCAGTGTAACAGGAGATGGAAACACCATATATTTT. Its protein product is CASSVTGDGNTIYF. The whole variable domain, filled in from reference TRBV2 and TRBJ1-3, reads EPEVTQTPSHQVTQMGQEVILRCVPISNHLYFYWYRQILGQKVEFLVSFYNNEISEKSEIFDDQFSVERPDGSNFTLKIRSTKLEDSAMYFCASSVTGDGNTIYFGEGSWLTVV.

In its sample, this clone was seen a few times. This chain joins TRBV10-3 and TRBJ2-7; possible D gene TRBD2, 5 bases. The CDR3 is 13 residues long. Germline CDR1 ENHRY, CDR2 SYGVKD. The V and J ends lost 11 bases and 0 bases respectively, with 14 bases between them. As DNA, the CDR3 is TGTGCCGCATTAAACCGGGACTCCTACGAGCAGTACTTC. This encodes CAALNRDSYEQYF.